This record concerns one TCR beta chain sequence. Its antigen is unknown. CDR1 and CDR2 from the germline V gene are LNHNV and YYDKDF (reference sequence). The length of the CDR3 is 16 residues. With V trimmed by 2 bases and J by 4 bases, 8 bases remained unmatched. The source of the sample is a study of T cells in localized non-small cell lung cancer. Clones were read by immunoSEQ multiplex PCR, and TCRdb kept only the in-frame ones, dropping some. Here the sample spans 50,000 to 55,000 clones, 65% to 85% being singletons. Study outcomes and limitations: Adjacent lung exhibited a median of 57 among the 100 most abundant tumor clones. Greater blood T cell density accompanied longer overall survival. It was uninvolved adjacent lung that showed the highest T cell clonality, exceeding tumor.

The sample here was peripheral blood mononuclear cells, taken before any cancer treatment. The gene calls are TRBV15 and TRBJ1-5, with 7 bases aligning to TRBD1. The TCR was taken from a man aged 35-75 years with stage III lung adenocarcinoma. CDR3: CATSRSLQGRNQPQHF. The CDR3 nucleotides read TGTGCCACCAGCAGATCACTACAGGGGAGGAATCAGCCCCAGCATTTT.